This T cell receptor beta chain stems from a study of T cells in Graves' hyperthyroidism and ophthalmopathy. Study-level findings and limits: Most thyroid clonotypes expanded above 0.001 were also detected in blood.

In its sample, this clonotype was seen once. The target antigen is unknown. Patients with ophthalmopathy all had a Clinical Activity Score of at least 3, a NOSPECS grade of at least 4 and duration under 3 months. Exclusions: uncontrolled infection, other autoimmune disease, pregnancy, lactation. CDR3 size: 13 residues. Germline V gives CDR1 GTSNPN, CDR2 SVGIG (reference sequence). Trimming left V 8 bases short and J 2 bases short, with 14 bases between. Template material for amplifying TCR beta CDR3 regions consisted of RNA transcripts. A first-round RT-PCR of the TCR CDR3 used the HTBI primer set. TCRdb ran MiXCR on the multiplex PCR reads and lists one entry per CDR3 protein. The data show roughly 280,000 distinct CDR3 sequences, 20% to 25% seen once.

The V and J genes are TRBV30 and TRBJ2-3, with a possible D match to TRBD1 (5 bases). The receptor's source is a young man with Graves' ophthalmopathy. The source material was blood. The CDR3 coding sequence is TGTGCCCGGTCCACAGGAGACACAGATACGCAGTATTTT. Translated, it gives CARSTGDTDTQYF.